A single sample is the source of the 28 T cell receptor beta chains below, sequenced in a study of T cell repertoires in cytomegalovirus infection. TCRdb independently ran MiXCR on the reads; one entry per CDR3 protein. The table includes more than 250,000 distinct CDR3 sequences, 25% detected once. What these receptors recognize is not known. The specimen comprised cultured PBMCs, sampled from culture after CMV antigen stimulation. These receptors came from a human donor in good health (CMV status not recorded). Some clones in this sample may be carry-over from other donors' samples.

Only a few counts were recorded for this clonotype. V usage is TRBV6-2 or TRBV6-3 and J usage is TRBJ2-5; no firm D call. The germline V gene encodes CDR1 MNHEY and CDR2 SVGEGT. With 2 bases removed from V and 5 bases from J, the gap between germline ends came to 9 bases. CDR3 size: 13 residues. CDR3 loop: CASSYPTWETQYF. The CDR3 region has the DNA TGTGCCAGCAGTTACCCGACCTGGGAGACCCAGTACTTC.

This clonotype was found once. The junction shows a germline mismatch at one end, possibly a read error. The J gene is TRBJ1-1, the V gene TRBV7-3, with no clear D. Per the germline V gene, CDR1 is SGHTA and CDR2 is FQGTGA. This CDR3 comprises 13 residues. The DNA of the CDR3 is TGTGCCAGCAGCCGCAACTGGAACGCTGAAGCTTTCTTT. Its translation: CASSRNWNAEAFF.

This clonotype was seen only a few times. This rearrangement joins TRBV24-1 to TRBJ2-3, with 9 bases lining up with TRBD2. With 2 bases clipped from V and 1 base from J, the junction kept 6 bases outside the gene matches. The CDR3 spans 17 residues. Germline CDR1 is KGHDR and CDR2 is SFDVKD. CDR3 protein: CATSDYSGSEGTDTQYF. CDR3 in DNA: TGTGCCACCAGTGATTATAGCGGGAGTGAGGGCACAGATACGCAGTATTTT.

This clonotype was counted many times. The J gene is TRBJ1-3, the V gene TRBV7-2; D is unresolved. Germline V gives CDR1 SGHTA, CDR2 FQGNSA. The CDR3 has 15 amino acids. V shed 1 base and J shed 0 bases, with 7 bases lying between them. CDR3 amino acids: CASSLGAGSGNTIYF. The CDR3 DNA reads TGTGCCAGCAGCTTAGGGGCGGGCTCTGGAAACACCATATATTTT.

This clonotype has just a few counts. V and J are TRBV28 and TRBJ1-5, with D unresolved. CDR3 length equals 15 residues. Germline CDR1 MDHEN, CDR2 SYDVKM. V gave up 4 bases and J gave up 0 bases, with 10 bases separating them. The CDR3 bases are TGTGCCAGCAGTTCCGCGTGGAATAGCAATCAGCCCCAGCATTTT. This gives the protein CASSSAWNSNQPQHF.

This clonotype has only a few counts. This chain links TRBV7-9 with TRBJ1-1; the D gene is possibly TRBD1 (5 bases). In germline, CDR1 is SEHNR, CDR2 FQNEAQ (reference sequence). The CDR3 is 15 residues long. Trimming took 4 bases from V and 4 from J, leaving 16 bases between them. The CDR3: CASSSPVLGGTEAFF. The DNA for the CDR3 is TGTGCCAGCAGCTCCCCGGTTCTGGGGGGCACTGAAGCTTTCTTT.

This clonotype was observed at least ten times. The V call is TRBV4-1, the J call TRBJ2-5, with 12 bases that match TRBD2. Losses at the gene ends were 0 bases for V and 4 bases for J; bases not matched to a gene: 0. Germline V gene sequence: CDR1 MGHRA, CDR2 YSYEKL. CDR3 length: 15 amino acids. CDR3 sequence (DNA): TGCGCCAGCAGCCAAGAGACTAGCGGGAGAGAGACCCAGTACTTC. This translates into CASSQETSGRETQYF.

The chain uses TRBV28 and TRBJ1-4, with D possibly being TRBD1 (5 bases). With 2 bases removed from V and 4 bases from J, the gap between germline ends came to 11 bases. The CDR3 contains 15 residues. Germline V gives CDR1 MDHEN, CDR2 SYDVKM. The CDR3 nucleotides read TGTGCCAGCAGTTTAAGTCGGGGGGTTAATGAAAAACTGTTTTTT. Protein sequence: CASSLSRGVNEKLFF.

There are a few counts of this clonotype. The V call is TRBV7-3, the J call TRBJ1-1, with 7 positions matching TRBD1. Germline CDR1 SGHTA, CDR2 FQGTGA. V lost 2 bases to trimming and J lost 0 bases; unmatched junction nucleotides: 3. The CDR3 covers 15 residues. CDR3 DNA sequence: TGTGCCAGCAGCTTACGGACAGGAATGAACACTGAAGCTTTCTTT. As protein: CASSLRTGMNTEAFF.

The chain is built from TRBV28 and TRBJ2-1; 9 positions match TRBD1. The J segment lost 4 bases and the V segment lost 10 bases, leaving 8 bases of the junction unmatched. The CDR3 has 14 amino acids. Per the germline V gene, CDR1 is MDHEN and CDR2 is SYDVKM. The chain's CDR3 is CATKDGQGYNEQFF. Here the CDR3 DNA reads TGTGCCACTAAGGACGGACAGGGGTACAATGAGCAGTTCTTC. The full variable domain, in which reference TRBV28 and TRBJ2-1 provide the parts outside the CDR3, is DVKVTQSSRYLVKRTGEKVFLECVQDMDHENMFWYRQDPGLGLRLIYFSYDVKMKEKGDIPEGYSVSREKKERFSLILESASTNQTSMYLCATKDGQGYNEQFFGPGTRLTVL.

The chain links TRBV2 to TRBJ2-7; D is possibly TRBD2 (5 bases). Trimming pared 5 bases from V and 6 bases from J, leaving 20 bases between. The V gene's germline CDR1 is SNHLY and CDR2 FYNNEI. The CDR3 consists of 15 residues. The DNA of the CDR3 is TGTGCCAGCAGTCCCTCCGGGGTTCCGGTGACCGAGCAGTACTTC. This sequence encodes CASSPSGVPVTEQYF.

This clonotype was seen a handful of times. This sequence joins TRBV7-3 and TRBJ2-4, with D hard to call. The V gene lost 5 bases and the J gene lost 5 bases, with 10 bases spanning the gap. CDR1 and CDR2 from the germline V gene are SGHTA and FQGTGA. The CDR3 length is 13 residues. CDR3 region: CASSPSSQNIQYF. CDR3 DNA: TGTGCCAGCAGCCCCTCTTCTCAAAACATTCAGTACTTC. The full variable domain, rest sourced from reference TRBV7-3 and TRBJ2-4, is GAGVSQTPSNKVTEKGKYVELRCDPISGHTALYWYRQSLGQGPEFLIYFQGTGAADDSGLPNDRFFAVRPEGSVSTLKIQRTERGDSAVYLCASSPSSQNIQYFGAGTRLSVL.

J is TRBJ1-2 and V is TRBV6-1, with 8 bases aligning to TRBD1. CDR1 MNHNS and CDR2 SASEGT come from the germline V gene. The V and J ends lost 5 bases and 4 bases, in that order; junction bases with no gene match: 9. The CDR3 consists of 15 residues. The CDR3 here is CASSPGTGIFYGYTF. The DNA for the CDR3 is TGTGCCAGCAGTCCCGGGACAGGAATTTTCTATGGCTACACCTTC.

There are a few counts of this clonotype. This chain uses TRBV4-1 with TRBJ2-7; TRBD1 matches at 9 bases. CDR1 MGHRA and CDR2 YSYEKL come from the germline V gene. The V segment lost 0 bases and the J segment 3 bases; nucleotides outside the gene matches: 6. The CDR3 is made up of 16 amino acids. The CDR3 DNA sequence: TGCGCCAGCAGCCAAGAACCGGGACAGGGATTCTACGAGCAGTACTTC. As protein: CASSQEPGQGFYEQYF.

V usage is TRBV6-1 and J usage is TRBJ2-4, with 9 bases that match TRBD2. The CDR3 runs to 22 residues. Germline loops: CDR1 MNHNS, CDR2 SASEGT. The V and J ends lost 1 base and 5 bases, in that order; junction bases with no gene match: 24. In DNA, the CDR3 is TGTGCCAGCAGTGAAGAAAGACTAGCGGAGGGGGCTGTCGTAGTTTTCCAAAACATTCAGTACTTC. It encodes CASSEERLAEGAVVVFQNIQYF.

This clonotype was recorded a few times. V gene TRBV6-2 or TRBV6-3 combines with J gene TRBJ2-1; 8 nucleotides align to TRBD2. The CDR3 consists of 14 residues. V gave up 9 bases and J gave up 4 bases; unmatched junction bases: 8. Germline assignment: CDR1 MNHEY and CDR2 SVGEGT. The CDR3 here is CASKSLAGYNEQFF. The CDR3 coding sequence is TGTGCCAGTAAGAGTCTAGCGGGTTACAATGAGCAGTTCTTC.

This clonotype was seen more than once but under ten times. The chain joins TRBV25-1 to TRBJ1-1, with TRBD1 matching over 8 bases. CDR3 size: 15 residues. J was trimmed by 0 bases and V by 3 bases; bases with no gene match: 3. Germline-derived CDR1 and CDR2 are MGHDK and SYGVNS. The CDR3 is CASSDDRGLNTEAFF. DNA of the CDR3: TGTGCCAGCAGTGACGACAGGGGATTGAACACTGAAGCTTTCTTT.

The CDR3 region has the DNA TGTGCCAGCTCACCGGGGAGGAGCTCCTACAATGAGCAGTTCTTC. Its translation is CASSPGRSSYNEQFF. V usage is TRBV18 and J usage is TRBJ2-1; tentative D call: TRBD2 (6 bases). Deletions cut 3 bases from V and 0 bases from J, with 9 bases between. The CDR3 runs to 15 residues. Germline values: CDR1 KGHSH, CDR2 LQKENI.

DNA for the CDR3: TGCGCCAGCAGACCAGAGAGCTCCTACAATGAGCAGTTCTTC. This codes for CASRPESSYNEQFF. The genes are TRBV5-1 and TRBJ2-1; D is uncertain. Germline CDR1 is SGHRS and CDR2 is YFSETQ. The V gene lost 5 bases and the J gene lost 0 bases, with 9 bases spanning the gap. The CDR3 spans 14 residues.

The chain combines TRBV6-5 with TRBJ2-5, with D possibly matching TRBD2 (6 bases). V was cut by 6 bases and J by 1 base, with 9 bases left in between. The germline CDR1 and CDR2 sequences are MNHEY and SVGAGI. The CDR3 is 13 residues long. This CDR3 reads CASRQAGQETQYF. The CDR3 nucleotides are TGTGCCAGCAGACAAGCGGGCCAAGAGACCCAGTACTTC.

This clonotype occurred a few times. The CDR3 reads CAIREPGQGAESPLHF. DNA of the CDR3: TGTGCCATCAGAGAACCCGGACAGGGGGCGGAATCACCCCTCCACTTT. The chain recombines TRBV10-3 with TRBJ1-6; 11 positions match TRBD1. Germline V gives CDR1 ENHRY, CDR2 SYGVKD. Trimming took 6 bases from V and 10 from J; bases not matched to a gene: 11. The CDR3 totals 16 residues.

This clonotype has more than one count but fewer than ten. One junction end does not reproduce the germline sequence, and a read error may be involved. This rearrangement joins TRBV7-6 to TRBJ2-1, with TRBD2 matching over 12 bases. The germline V gene encodes CDR1 SGHVS and CDR2 FNYEAQ. The CDR3 loop spans 15 amino acids. CDR3 region: CASSQGLAGPNEQFF. CDR3 coding DNA: TGTGCTAGCAGCCAGGGACTAGCGGGTCCCAATGAGCAGTTCTTC.

This clonotype was recorded a few times. V usage is TRBV19 and J usage is TRBJ2-2, with TRBD1 matching over 8 bases. The germline gives CDR1 LNHDA, CDR2 SQIVND (reference sequence). This CDR3 is 14 amino acids long. After removal of 5 bases from V and 4 bases from J, the junction contained 3 bases not matched to a gene. The CDR3 DNA reads TGTGCCAGTAGTGTACAGGGGGGCACCGGGGAGCTGTTTTTT. This translates into CASSVQGGTGELFF.

The V and J genes are TRBV4-1 and TRBJ2-2, with 12 bases lining up with TRBD2. This CDR3 comprises 19 residues. The V gene's germline CDR1 is MGHRA and CDR2 YSYEKL. V shed 0 bases, J shed 6 bases, and the junction held 11 bases outside the gene matches. The CDR3 DNA follows: TGCGCCAGCAGCCAAGATTCCGGACTAGCGGGAATGGGAGCCGGGGAGCTGTTTTTT. This gives the protein CASSQDSGLAGMGAGELFF.

V is TRBV6-2 or TRBV6-3 and J is TRBJ2-2; 12 bases fit TRBD2. The CDR3 loop spans 18 amino acids. The ends lost 5 bases at V and 3 bases at J; junction bases unmatched: 10. Germline CDR1 reads MNHEY; CDR2 reads SVGEGT. The CDR3 bases are TGTGCCAGCAGTATACCCCTAGCGGGAGGGCGTGACACCGGGGAGCTGTTTTTT. Translating gives CASSIPLAGGRDTGELFF.

The chain carries TRBV7-6 and TRBJ2-1; D is perhaps TRBD1 or TRBD2 (5 bases each). The V end was cut by 2 bases, the J end by 3 bases, with 14 bases between. The CDR3 is 16 amino acids. Germline loops: CDR1 SGHVS, CDR2 FNYEAQ. The CDR3 loop is CASSLRTGRDYNEQFF. CDR3 sequence (DNA): TGTGCCAGCAGCTTAAGAACGGGACGGGACTACAATGAGCAGTTCTTC.

The V gene is TRBV20-1, the J gene TRBJ2-5, with 9 bases aligning to TRBD2. CDR3 length: 16 residues. CDR1 and CDR2 (germline): DFQATT, SNEGSKA (reference sequence). J gave up 2 bases and V 7 bases, and 14 bases lay outside the gene matches. As DNA, the CDR3 is TGCAGTGTGTCCCCGACAGTAGCGGGAGTGCAAGAGACCCAGTACTTC. This codes for CSVSPTVAGVQETQYF.

The gene calls are TRBV7-9 and TRBJ1-6, with TRBD1 identical over 8 bases. CDR1 is SEHNR, CDR2 FQNEAQ, per germline (reference sequence). The length of the CDR3 is 14 residues. The trim removed 5 bases at V and 12 bases at J, leaving 9 bases unmatched. The CDR3 coding sequence is TGTGCCAGCAGCCAAGGGACAGGCCTCGTACCCCTCCACTTT. Translation gives CASSQGTGLVPLHF.